These 28 T cell receptor beta chains came from one sample sequenced in a study of human T cells and chemical hapten exposure. TCRdb re-called the RACE reads with MiXCR, one entry per CDR3 protein. The profile shows 50,000 to 70,000 distinct CDR3 sequences, more than 9% of them singletons. Time point denoted: pre-sensitization, week 0. Treatment: therapeutic diphenylcyclopropenone sensitization with weekly scalp DPC. The sample here was whole blood, taken in connection with sensitization to the hapten diphenylcyclopropenone (DPC). The receptors were gathered from a man between 35 and 55 years old with alopecia areata. Some clones in this sample may be carry-over from other donors' samples.

This clonotype was observed a handful of times. The chain links TRBV29-1 to TRBJ2-3; 9 nucleotides align to TRBD2. Germline loops: CDR1 SQVTM, CDR2 ANQGSEA. The V segment lost 1 base and the J segment 2 bases; nucleotides outside the gene matches: 4. The CDR3 extends over 15 amino acids. This CDR3 is CSVEGSGSYTDTQYF. For the CDR3, the DNA is TGCAGCGTTGAAGGTAGCGGGAGTTACACAGATACGCAGTATTTT.

The rearrangement joins TRBV27 to TRBJ2-7; 11 bases map to TRBD2. V shed 1 base and J 5 bases; nucleotides not matched to a gene: 4. The CDR3 contains 15 residues. CDR1 is MNHEY, CDR2 SMNVEV, per germline (reference sequence). This CDR3 is CASSLYLAGGNEQYF. CDR3 in DNA: TGTGCCAGCAGTTTATATCTAGCGGGAGGTAACGAGCAGTACTTC.

Only a few counts were recorded for this clonotype. V is TRBV18 and J is TRBJ1-2; tentative D call: TRBD1 (6 bases). Germline V lookup: CDR1 KGHSH, CDR2 LQKENI. Trimming removed 4 bases from V and 3 bases from J, with 15 bases in between. CDR3 length: 15 residues. As DNA, the CDR3 is TGTGCCAGCTCACTAACTTCGGGGGCCTACTATGGCTACACCTTC. It is translated as CASSLTSGAYYGYTF.

This clonotype is medium-sized (0.01 to 0.1%) by share. The genes are TRBV12-3 or TRBV12-4 and TRBJ2-5; TRBD1 aligns across 8 bases. The CDR3 length is 16 residues. V shed 3 bases and J 1 base; nucleotides not matched to a gene: 7. For the CDR3, the DNA is TGTGCCAGCAGTTTGGTCGGGACAGGCATCCAAGAGACCCAGTACTTC. It encodes CASSLVGTGIQETQYF.

This clonotype was detected ten times or more. V and J are TRBV20-1 and TRBJ2-1; no definite D call. Germline V lookup: CDR1 DFQATT, CDR2 SNEGSKA (reference sequence). V was pared by 0 bases and J by 1 base, with 10 bases between. This CDR3 region has 15 residues. The CDR3 region is CSARDNGESYNEQFF. The CDR3 coding sequence is TGCAGTGCTAGAGATAATGGCGAATCCTACAATGAGCAGTTCTTC.

This clonotype was counted many times. J is TRBJ2-7 and V is TRBV12-3 or TRBV12-4, with 13 bases lining up with TRBD2. Losses at the gene ends were 1 base for V and 2 bases for J; bases not matched to a gene: 14. The CDR3 contains 20 residues. Here the CDR3 reads CASSLVRFSGLAGVTYEQYF. CDR3 coding DNA: TGTGCCAGCAGTTTAGTTCGATTCTCTGGACTAGCGGGGGTAACCTACGAGCAGTACTTC.

This clonotype was recorded at least ten times. The genes are TRBV5-6 and TRBJ2-7; a possible D gene is TRBD2 (5 bases). Trimming removed 3 bases from V and 2 bases from J, with 15 bases in between. The CDR3 consists of 15 residues. In germline, CDR1 is SGHDT, CDR2 YYEEEE. The DNA of the CDR3 is TGTGCCAGCAGCTCGGTGGAGGTGTGGACCTACGAGCAGTACTTC. Its protein product is CASSSVEVWTYEQYF.

The V gene is TRBV20-1, the J gene TRBJ1-2; D not resolved. Germline-derived CDR1 and CDR2 are DFQATT and SNEGSKA (reference sequence). CDR3 length: 16 amino acids. V was shortened by 0 bases and J by 0 bases, with 14 bases between the two germline ends. For the CDR3, the DNA is TGCAGTGCTAGAGATCCGGGAAAAGCAGCTAACTATGGCTACACCTTC. Translation gives CSARDPGKAANYGYTF.

In its sample, this clonotype was seen a few times. The genes are TRBV18 and TRBJ2-2, with D tentatively TRBD1 or TRBD2 (5 bases each). This CDR3 region has 16 residues. The V end was cut by 2 bases, the J end by 6 bases, with 16 bases between. Germline V CDR1 and CDR2: KGHSH, LQKENI. CDR3: CASSPTRREGSGELFF. The CDR3, as DNA: TGTGCCAGCTCACCAACTAGAAGAGAGGGGTCCGGGGAGCTGTTTTTT.

This clonotype was seen ten or more times. The chain combines TRBV11-1 with TRBJ2-1; TRBD2 matches 11 bases. CDR3 size: 15 residues. Germline V gene lookup returns CDR1 SGHAT and CDR2 FQDESV (reference sequence). After removal of 5 bases from V and 4 bases from J, the junction contained 4 bases not matched to a gene. The CDR3 sequence is CASSLGLAEYNEQFF. CDR3 bases: TGTGCCAGCAGCCTGGGACTAGCGGAATACAATGAGCAGTTCTTC.

The chain uses TRBV7-3 and TRBJ2-6; unclear D gene. Germline V gene lookup returns CDR1 SGHTA and CDR2 FQGTGA. The CDR3 runs to 15 residues. V lost 5 bases to trimming and J lost 4 bases, with 12 bases between them. The CDR3 DNA sequence: TGTGCCAGCAGCCCTACCGGATACGGGGCCAACGTCCTGACTTTC. It is translated as CASSPTGYGANVLTF.

This clonotype was counted ten times or more. The J gene is TRBJ2-7, the V gene TRBV3-1; 9 nucleotides align to TRBD1. The CDR3 consists of 16 residues. The V segment lost 1 base and the J segment 0 bases; nucleotides outside the gene matches: 4. Germline CDR1 reads LGHDT; CDR2 reads YNNKEL (reference sequence). The CDR3 sequence: CASSQAGQGVSYEQYF. The CDR3 DNA follows: TGTGCCAGCAGCCAAGCGGGACAGGGCGTCTCCTACGAGCAGTACTTC.

This clonotype was counted at least ten times. This chain links TRBV7-9 with TRBJ2-5; a weak D match, TRBD2 (5 bases). Trimming removed 4 bases from V and 4 bases from J, with 13 bases in between. The CDR3 consists of 14 residues. Germline-derived CDR1 and CDR2 are SEHNR and FQNEAQ (reference sequence). CDR3 residues: CASSSLGPAETQYF. CDR3 nucleotide sequence: TGTGCCAGCAGCTCACTAGGACCGGCAGAGACCCAGTACTTC.

The chain uses TRBV9 and TRBJ1-1; D possibly corresponds to TRBD1 (5 bases). Germline V gene sequence: CDR1 SGDLS, CDR2 YYNGEE. The CDR3 is made up of 14 amino acids. Trimming pared 4 bases from V and 1 base from J, leaving 11 bases between. The CDR3: CASSQGTGNTEAFF. CDR3 bases: TGTGCCAGCAGCCAGGGAACAGGGAACACTGAAGCTTTCTTT.

The table lists this clonotype with many counts. The rearrangement joins TRBV20-1 to TRBJ2-3; 7 bases line up with TRBD2. The CDR3 sequence is 14 residues long. Unmatched junction bases numbered 14, after V lost 6 bases and J lost 8 bases. Germline loops: CDR1 DFQATT, CDR2 SNEGSKA (reference sequence). The CDR3, as DNA: TGCAGTGCCCCGATAGCGGGTGGCGGGGGTACGCAGTATTTT. This sequence encodes CSAPIAGGGGTQYF.

The chain carries TRBV28 and TRBJ2-7; D possibly uses TRBD1 or TRBD2 (5 bases each). The V end was cut by 6 bases, the J end by 6 bases, with 15 bases between. This CDR3 spans 13 amino acids. Germline V gene sequence: CDR1 MDHEN, CDR2 SYDVKM. CDR3 amino acids: CASSPVGESEQYF. In DNA, the CDR3 is TGTGCCAGCAGCCCGGTGGGGGAAAGCGAGCAGTACTTC.

This clonotype has ten or more counts. The chain combines TRBV6-2 or TRBV6-3 with TRBJ2-7; D is possibly TRBD2 (6 bases). The CDR3 extends over 16 amino acids. Germline CDR1 reads MNHEY; CDR2 reads SVGEGT. The V end lost 3 bases, the J end lost 3 bases, and 18 bases lay between the germline ends. The CDR3: CASSYPTGGPNYEQYF. The CDR3 bases are TGTGCCAGCAGTTATCCGACCGGGGGACCAAACTACGAGCAGTACTTC.

This clonotype was counted ten times or more. The gene calls are TRBV6-2 or TRBV6-3 and TRBJ2-2; D not certain. Per the germline V gene, CDR1 is MNHEY and CDR2 is SVGEGT. The ends were cut back, 3 bases at V and 4 bases at J, with 6 bases in the middle. The CDR3 sequence is 13 residues long. In nucleotides, the CDR3 is TGTGCCAGCAGTTATGTCCTCACCGGGGAGCTGTTTTTT. Translating it yields CASSYVLTGELFF.

This clonotype has ten or more counts. The V gene is TRBV11-1, the J gene TRBJ2-1, with TRBD2 as a possible D gene (5 bases). Trimming left V 5 bases short and J 6 bases short, with 14 bases between. Germline assignment: CDR1 SGHAT and CDR2 FQDESV (reference sequence). The CDR3 is 14 amino acids. The CDR3 DNA is TGTGCCAGCAGCCCCCGGGGTCGAGGCAATGAGCAGTTCTTC. This codes for CASSPRGRGNEQFF.

The chain joins TRBV28 to TRBJ2-1; D not resolved. The V gene's germline CDR1 is MDHEN and CDR2 SYDVKM. Trimming cost V 7 bases and J 0 bases, with 7 bases left between them. CDR3 size: 13 residues. For the CDR3, the DNA is TGTGCCAGCACTCCGAGCTCCTACAATGAGCAGTTCTTC. It translates to CASTPSSYNEQFF.

This clonotype is termed medium-sized. V gene TRBV3-1 combines with J gene TRBJ1-1; 7 bases fit TRBD1. This CDR3 has 16 residues. Germline lookup yields CDR1 LGHDT and CDR2 YNNKEL (reference sequence). The V gene end was trimmed by 1 base and the J gene end by 0 bases; junction bases not matched to a gene: 5. This CDR3 is CASSQATGALNTEAFF. The DNA of the CDR3 is TGTGCCAGCAGCCAAGCCACAGGGGCACTGAACACTGAAGCTTTCTTT.

V gene TRBV4-3 combines with J gene TRBJ2-4; no clear D gene. Germline values: CDR1 LGHNA, CDR2 YSLEER. The CDR3 consists of 14 residues. The V end was cut by 4 bases, the J end by 1 base, with 8 bases between. CDR3 DNA: TGCGCCAGCAGCCGTGGTCTTGCCAAAAACATTCAGTACTTC. This translates into CASSRGLAKNIQYF.

This clonotype showed up just a few times. The V gene is TRBV2, the J gene TRBJ2-3; D is perhaps TRBD1 (5 bases). Germline CDR1 reads SNHLY; CDR2 reads FYNNEI. The V end lost 6 bases, the J end lost 2 bases, and 12 bases lay between the germline ends. This CDR3 has 14 amino acids. The CDR3 sequence: CASSDDSHTDTQYF. CDR3 nucleotide sequence: TGTGCCAGCAGCGATGACAGTCACACAGATACGCAGTATTTT.

This clonotype was seen more than once but under ten times. V and J are TRBV4-2 and TRBJ1-5, with 8 bases that match TRBD1. J gave up 6 bases and V 7 bases, and 11 bases lay outside the gene matches. This CDR3 region has 15 residues. Per the germline V gene, CDR1 is LGHNA and CDR2 is YNFKEQ. The CDR3 nucleotides are TGTGCCAGCAAGGAGTACCAGGGGGCGTTTCAGCCCCAGCATTTT. Translated, it gives CASKEYQGAFQPQHF.

This clonotype was picked up a small number of times. The rearrangement uses TRBV4-1 and TRBJ2-5; 7 nucleotides line up with TRBD2. CDR3 size: 16 residues. Germline CDR1 reads MGHRA; CDR2 reads YSYEKL. Trimming removed 0 bases from V and 0 bases from J; junction bases left unmatched: 4. CDR3 loop: CASSQDLAAYQETQYF. CDR3 bases: TGCGCCAGCAGCCAAGATCTAGCGGCCTACCAAGAGACCCAGTACTTC.

This clonotype was counted many times. The chain has TRBV5-1 and TRBJ2-5, with 10 bases lining up with TRBD1. Germline CDR1 is SGHRS and CDR2 is YFSETQ. With V trimmed by 3 bases and J by 2 bases, 7 bases remained unmatched. The CDR3 contains 16 residues. CDR3 bases: TGCGCCAGCAGCTCGGGGACAGGGGTTTATCAAGAGACCCAGTACTTC. It is translated as CASSSGTGVYQETQYF.

This clonotype was detected only once. The J gene is TRBJ2-7, the V gene TRBV28; no clear D gene. Germline CDR1 and CDR2: MDHEN and SYDVKM. Trimming cost V 5 bases and J 9 bases, with 8 bases left between them. The CDR3 is 10 amino acids. CDR3 loop: CASSPPWQYF. CDR3 in DNA: TGTGCCAGCAGTCCCCCGTGGCAGTACTTC.

This clonotype was recorded at least ten times. The chain has TRBV5-1 and TRBJ2-3; tentative D call: TRBD2 (6 bases). The CDR3 spans 15 residues. Trimming removed 4 bases from V and 2 bases from J, with 14 bases in between. The germline CDR1 and CDR2 sequences are SGHRS and YFSETQ. The CDR3 nucleotides read TGCGCCAGCAGCCTGGAGGGCCCCCACACAGATACGCAGTATTTT. Residues: CASSLEGPHTDTQYF.